The 20 T cell receptor beta chains below come from one sample, sequenced in a study of blood T cell repertoires in COVID-19. The table came from immunoSEQ multiplex PCR; TCRdb's copy has only in-frame clones and leaves some out. Here the sample spans hundreds of thousands of clones, 75% to 90% being singletons. Sequencing was carried out using peripheral blood. The origin of the receptors is a human donor in a cohort sampled during active COVID-19.

The chain couples TRBV19 to TRBJ2-7; TRBD2 agrees at 10 bases. The CDR3 covers 15 residues. In germline, CDR1 is LNHDA, CDR2 SQIVND (reference sequence). J was trimmed by 10 bases and V by 6 bases; bases with no gene match: 15. The CDR3, as DNA: TGTGCCAGTAGCCGATCTAGCGGGGGAAAATTAAGCCAGTACTTC. Amino acids: CASSRSSGGKLSQYF.

V gene TRBV6-5 combines with J gene TRBJ1-2; D might be TRBD1 (5 bases). Germline CDR1 is MNHEY and CDR2 is SVGAGI. The CDR3 spans 11 residues. V lost 6 bases and J lost 6, with 8 bases in between. CDR3 region: CASRGGDGYTF. In nucleotides, the CDR3 is TGTGCCAGCAGGGGAGGGGATGGCTACACCTTC.

The rearrangement joins TRBV5-1 to TRBJ2-4; the D gene is possibly TRBD2 (6 bases). V was pared by 4 bases and J by 6 bases, with 23 bases between. Germline V gives CDR1 SGHRS, CDR2 YFSETQ. The CDR3 consists of 17 residues. The CDR3 loop is CASSRRAQEEPSNIQYF. For the CDR3, the DNA is TGCGCCAGCAGCCGGAGGGCCCAAGAGGAGCCCTCAAACATTCAGTACTTC.

The rearrangement uses TRBV24-1 and TRBJ1-2, with D perhaps TRBD1 (6 bases). The V end lost 5 bases, the J end lost 4 bases, and 19 bases lay between the germline ends. The germline V gene encodes CDR1 KGHDR and CDR2 SFDVKD. The CDR3 is 16 residues long. CDR3 DNA sequence: TGTGCCACCAGTGCCAAAGGGGGGGCGACATCCTATGGCTACACCTTC. It translates to CATSAKGGATSYGYTF.

This chain uses TRBV10-1 with TRBJ2-5; D possibly corresponds to TRBD2 (6 bases). Looked up from germline, CDR1 is WNHNN and CDR2 is SYGVQD (reference sequence). The V and J ends lost 5 bases and 3 bases respectively, with 13 bases between them. This CDR3 contains 14 residues. Here the CDR3 reads CASSRGGPEETQYF. The CDR3 nucleotides are TGCGCCAGCAGTCGAGGAGGGCCCGAAGAGACCCAGTACTTC.

In its sample, this clone was seen once. This chain connects TRBV4-2 to TRBJ2-1, with D possibly matching TRBD2 (6 bases). The germline V and J ends were trimmed by 1 base and 4 bases, with 17 bases remaining between them. This CDR3 is 17 amino acids long. Germline lookup yields CDR1 LGHNA and CDR2 YNFKEQ. CDR3 coding DNA: TGTGCCAGCAGCCAAGTTGGCTCAACTAGCCGGTACAATGAGCAGTTCTTC. Its protein product is CASSQVGSTSRYNEQFF.

In its sample, this clone was seen a few times. V is TRBV3-1 (or the pseudogene TRBV3-2) and J is TRBJ1-2, with TRBD1 as a possible D gene (5 bases). Per the germline V gene, CDR1 is LGHDT and CDR2 is YNNKEL (reference sequence). This CDR3 comprises 13 residues. Trimming stripped 8 bases from V and 0 bases from J, with 10 bases between. The CDR3 loop is CASGPGANYGYTF. The DNA of the CDR3 is TGTGCCAGCGGGCCGGGGGCTAACTATGGCTACACCTTC.

The V call is TRBV5-1, the J call TRBJ2-5, with 9 bases matching TRBD2. Germline assignment: CDR1 SGHRS and CDR2 YFSETQ. The CDR3 is 14 amino acids. The ends lost 7 bases at V and 3 bases at J; junction bases unmatched: 7. The CDR3 region is CASCWAGGKETQYF. CDR3 nucleotides: TGCGCCAGCTGTTGGGCGGGGGGGAAAGAGACCCAGTACTTC.

This clone was detected once. V gene TRBV19 combines with J gene TRBJ2-3; D is uncertain. The CDR3 sequence is 14 residues long. The V gene's germline CDR1 is LNHDA and CDR2 SQIVND (reference sequence). With 5 bases removed from V and 2 bases from J, the gap between germline ends came to 11 bases. CDR3 sequence: CASSVSVITDTQYF. CDR3 sequence (DNA): TGTGCCAGTAGTGTCTCGGTCATCACAGATACGCAGTATTTT.

The chain combines TRBV6-1 with TRBJ2-4; a possible D gene is TRBD1 (6 bases). Germline V CDR1 and CDR2: MNHNS, SASEGT. Trimming took 1 base from V and 0 from J, leaving 10 bases between them. CDR3 length: 16 amino acids. The CDR3 protein is CASSEEGVGAKNIQYF. CDR3 DNA: TGTGCCAGCAGTGAAGAGGGGGTTGGAGCCAAAAACATTCAGTACTTC.

The chain recombines TRBV13 with TRBJ2-2, with 14 bases aligning to TRBD2. CDR3 length: 17 amino acids. Germline CDR1 and CDR2: PRHDT and FYEKMQ (reference sequence). J gave up 6 bases and V 5 bases, and 8 bases lay outside the gene matches. The CDR3 DNA reads TGTGCCAGCAGCCTCGGGACTAGCGGGAGTTTAGCCGGGGAGCTGTTTTTT. It codes for CASSLGTSGSLAGELFF.

The rearrangement links TRBV4-1 to TRBJ1-5; 7 nucleotides line up with TRBD1. Germline V gene sequence: CDR1 MGHRA, CDR2 YSYEKL. This CDR3 comprises 14 residues. V shed 1 base, J shed 6 bases, and the junction held 3 bases outside the gene matches. The chain's CDR3 is CASSQAGGSQPQHF. The DNA for the CDR3 is TGCGCCAGCAGCCAAGCAGGGGGTTCTCAGCCCCAGCATTTT.

The chain uses TRBV3-1 (or the pseudogene TRBV3-2) and TRBJ2-3, with 15 bases that match TRBD2. The CDR3 sequence is 17 residues long. V was pared by 4 bases and J by 1 base, with 3 bases of the junction left unmatched. Germline lookup yields CDR1 LGHDT and CDR2 YNNKEL (reference sequence). The CDR3 DNA reads TGTGCCAGCAGCCGGACTAGCGGGAGGGCTGGCACAGATACGCAGTATTTT. As protein: CASSRTSGRAGTDTQYF.

This chain links TRBV18 with TRBJ2-7; TRBD1 agrees at 7 bases. Germline assignment: CDR1 KGHSH and CDR2 LQKENI. Unmatched junction bases numbered 14, after V lost 4 bases and J lost 5 bases. This CDR3 is built from 16 residues. The CDR3 region has the DNA TGTGCCAGCTCACTCCGTATCACGACAGGGTTAGACGAGCAGTACTTC. Its translation: CASSLRITTGLDEQYF.

The chain joins TRBV18 to TRBJ1-3, with no clear D. The CDR3 extends over 14 amino acids. The germline V gene encodes CDR1 KGHSH and CDR2 LQKENI. V lost 5 bases and J lost 0, with 8 bases in between. The CDR3 loop is CASSADFSGNTIYF. The CDR3 region has the DNA TGTGCCAGCTCAGCGGACTTCTCTGGAAACACCATATATTTT.

This clone has just a few counts. The identical CDR3 is also encoded by other nucleotide sequences in the sample. The chain carries TRBV6-2 or TRBV6-3 and TRBJ2-2; 11 bases fit TRBD2. Germline assignment: CDR1 MNHEY and CDR2 SVGEGT. The J segment lost 5 bases and the V segment lost 3 bases, leaving 2 bases of the junction unmatched. There are 15 residues in the CDR3. Here the CDR3 DNA reads TGTGCCAGCAGTTATCTAGCGGGGGGAACCGGGGAGCTGTTTTTT. The encoded protein is CASSYLAGGTGELFF.

The chain combines TRBV5-8 with TRBJ2-7; D is uncertain. Germline CDR1 SGHTS, CDR2 YDEGEE. The CDR3 is 11 residues long. The ends were cut back, 3 bases at V and 3 bases at J, with 4 bases in the middle. The CDR3 coding sequence is TGTGCCAGCAGCTCTTTCTACGAGCAGTACTTC. Encoded protein: CASSSFYEQYF.

This chain uses TRBV28 with TRBJ1-1, with 7 bases that match TRBD1. J was trimmed by 9 bases and V by 8 bases; bases with no gene match: 12. Germline V gene sequence: CDR1 MDHEN, CDR2 SYDVKM. The CDR3 extends over 13 amino acids. The CDR3: CASSTQGDVKAFF. CDR3 bases: TGTGCCAGCTCGACTCAGGGGGATGTGAAAGCTTTCTTT. The variable domain in full, with the rest retrieved from reference TRBV28 and TRBJ1-1, is DVKVTQSSRYLVKRTGEKVFLECVQDMDHENMFWYRQDPGLGLRLIYFSYDVKMKEKGDIPEGYSVSREKKERFSLILESASTNQTSMYLCASSTQGDVKAFFGQGTRLTVV.

The CDR3 sequence is CASSLESRGRGNIQYF. The CDR3 region has the DNA TGTGCCAGTAGTCTGGAGTCGAGGGGGCGCGGAAACATTCAGTACTTC. V is TRBV19 and J is TRBJ2-4; 7 bases are a match to TRBD1. The CDR3 extends over 16 amino acids. CDR1 LNHDA and CDR2 SQIVND come from the germline V gene (reference sequence). V was clipped by 5 bases and J by 6 bases; unmatched bases: 13.

This clone was seen more than once but under ten times. V gene TRBV29-1 combines with J gene TRBJ2-7; D is possibly TRBD1 (6 bases). CDR3 size: 13 residues. Trimming took 4 bases from V and 5 from J, leaving 15 bases between them. Germline CDR1 is SQVTM and CDR2 is ANQGSEA. The CDR3 sequence: CSVVGTRRHEQYF. The DNA of the CDR3 is TGCAGCGTTGTAGGGACAAGGCGCCACGAGCAGTACTTC.